This T cell receptor (beta chain) originates from a study of CD8+ T cells in alopecia areata. The overall study: For 6 to 18 months, tofacitinib was taken, and 6 months off drug followed. Study-level points and caveats: Alphabeta T cells residing in normal skin are also sequenced in scalp samples.

V shed 4 bases, J shed 2 bases, and the junction held 4 bases outside the gene matches. Germline V gene data show CDR1 as SGHRS and CDR2 as YFSETQ. The CDR3 spans 17 residues. Regarding this clone: Antigen unknown.

As the sequencing template, cDNA was produced by extracting RNA and reverse transcribing it. Generated by immunoSEQ multiplex PCR, the TCRdb table keeps only in-frame clones and is missing some. The data show approximately 180,000 clones, 50% to 75% seen once. The chain couples TRBV5-1 to TRBJ2-6, with 12 bases matching TRBD1. The TCR comes from a human donor with alopecia areata. The sequencing here drew on CD4+ T cells sorted from blood, taken at week 0. This CDR3 is CASSPGQGAAGANVLTF. DNA of the CDR3: TGCGCCAGCAGCCCGGGACAGGGGGCGGCTGGGGCCAACGTCCTGACTTTC.